This TCR beta chain appears in the sequencing data of a study of beta chain features in type 1 diabetes. Study-level results: For TCRB rearrangement, an influence of HLA type remained unresolved here.

With V trimmed by 4 bases and J by 5 bases, 7 bases remained unmatched. CDR1 ENHRY and CDR2 SYGVKD come from the germline V gene. This CDR3 has 14 residues. The whole isolated RNA underwent reverse transcription, so sequencing captured expressed TCRB transcripts. Sequenced by immunoSEQ multiplex PCR; TCRdb stores in-frame clones only, minus some. Of under 500,000 clones in the sample, around 28% were seen once. Notes on this clone: What it binds is unknown.

The rearrangement joins TRBV10-3 to TRBJ2-5, with 7 bases lining up with TRBD2. This clonotype was obtained from a man between 18 and 35 years old in good health. Sequencing input: naive CD4+ T cells from blood. CDR3 DNA sequence: TGTGCCATCAGTGGCCGGACTAGTGGGGAGACCCAGTACTTC. Residues: CAISGRTSGETQYF.